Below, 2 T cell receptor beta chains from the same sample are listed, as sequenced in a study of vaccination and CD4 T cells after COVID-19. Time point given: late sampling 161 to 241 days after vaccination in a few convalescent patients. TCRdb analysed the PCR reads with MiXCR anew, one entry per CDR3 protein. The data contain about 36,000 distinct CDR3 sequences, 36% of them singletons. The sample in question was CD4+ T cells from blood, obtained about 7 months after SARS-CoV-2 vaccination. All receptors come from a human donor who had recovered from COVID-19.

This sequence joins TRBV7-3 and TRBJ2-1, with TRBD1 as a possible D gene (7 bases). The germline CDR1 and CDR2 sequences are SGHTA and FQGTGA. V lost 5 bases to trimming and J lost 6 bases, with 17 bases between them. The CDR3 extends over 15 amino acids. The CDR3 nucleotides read TGTGCCAGCAGCCAGGGGGGCGGGACGGCCAATGAGCAGTTCTTC. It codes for CASSQGGGTANEQFF.

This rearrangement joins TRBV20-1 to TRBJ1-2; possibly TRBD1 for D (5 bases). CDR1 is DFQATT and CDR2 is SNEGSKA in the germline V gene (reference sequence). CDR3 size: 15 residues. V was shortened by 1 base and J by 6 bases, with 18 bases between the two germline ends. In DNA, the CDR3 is TGCAGTGCTAGAGCATACACAGGACCATATGATGGCTACACCTTC. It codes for CSARAYTGPYDGYTF.